The entry below describes one TCR beta chain. Its antigen is unidentified. Memory CD4+ cells were defined as CD4+CD45RO+CD25-. This CDR3 has 13 amino acids. CDR1 is GTSNPN, CDR2 SVGIG, per germline (reference sequence). V gave up 2 bases and J gave up 0 bases, with 8 bases separating them. Study findings and constraints: Larger-cohort validation covered only one TCR beta V-J rearrangement. Tumor Tregs overlapped most with tumor, then blood, naive CD4+ cells.

Constant-region reverse primers amplified full-length variable regions, followed by semi-nested Nested Universal Primer A PCR. TCRdb passed the 5' RACE reads through MiXCR, listing each CDR3 protein once. This table has around 7,300 distinct CDR3 sequences, around 40% appearing once. The sample consisted of memory CD4+ T cells sorted from blood. Regarding subset: memory CD4+ T cells, CD4+CD45RO+CD25-. This TCR came from a female donor with breast cancer. The chain uses TRBV30 and TRBJ2-7, with no clear D. CDR3 amino acids: CAWSRGFSYEQYF. Written as DNA, the CDR3 is TGTGCCTGGAGTCGCGGATTCTCCTACGAGCAGTACTTC.